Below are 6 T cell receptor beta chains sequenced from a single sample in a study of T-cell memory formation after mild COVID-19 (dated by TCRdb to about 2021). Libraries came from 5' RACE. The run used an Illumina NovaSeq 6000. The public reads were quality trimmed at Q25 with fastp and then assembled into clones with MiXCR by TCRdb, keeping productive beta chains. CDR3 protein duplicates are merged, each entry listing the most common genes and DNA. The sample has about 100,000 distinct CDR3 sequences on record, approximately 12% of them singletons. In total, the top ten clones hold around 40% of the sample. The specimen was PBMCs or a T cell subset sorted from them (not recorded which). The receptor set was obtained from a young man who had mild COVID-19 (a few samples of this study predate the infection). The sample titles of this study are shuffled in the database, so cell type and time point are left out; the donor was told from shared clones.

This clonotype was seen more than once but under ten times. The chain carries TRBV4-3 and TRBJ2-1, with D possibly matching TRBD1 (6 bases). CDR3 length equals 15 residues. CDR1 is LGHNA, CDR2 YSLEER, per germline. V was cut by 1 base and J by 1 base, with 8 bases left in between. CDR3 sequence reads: CASSQVTGSYNEQFF. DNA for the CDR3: TGCGCCAGCAGCCAAGTAACAGGGTCCTACAATGAGCAGTTCTTC.

CDR3 protein: CASSPDRGGQPQHF. The CDR3 DNA reads TGTGCCAGCAGCCCCGACAGGGGGGGTCAGCCCCAGCATTTT. The chain recombines TRBV5-5 with TRBJ1-5, with 9 bases lining up with TRBD1. Germline CDR1 is SGHKS and CDR2 is YYEKEE (reference sequence). Unmatched junction bases numbered 5, after V lost 4 bases and J lost 6 bases. The CDR3 covers 14 residues.

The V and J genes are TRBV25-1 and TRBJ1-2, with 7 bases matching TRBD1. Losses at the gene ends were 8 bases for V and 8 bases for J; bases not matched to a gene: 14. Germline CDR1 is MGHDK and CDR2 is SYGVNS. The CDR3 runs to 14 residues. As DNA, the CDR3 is TGTGCCAGCGGGCAGACAGGGAAAAAGGGCGGCTACACCTTC. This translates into CASGQTGKKGGYTF.

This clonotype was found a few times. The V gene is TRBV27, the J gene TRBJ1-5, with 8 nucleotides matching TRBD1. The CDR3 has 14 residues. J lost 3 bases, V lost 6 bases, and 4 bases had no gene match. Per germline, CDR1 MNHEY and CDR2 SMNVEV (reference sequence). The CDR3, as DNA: TGTGCCAGCAGGGAACAGGGGGACAATCAGCCCCAGCATTTT. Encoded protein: CASREQGDNQPQHF.

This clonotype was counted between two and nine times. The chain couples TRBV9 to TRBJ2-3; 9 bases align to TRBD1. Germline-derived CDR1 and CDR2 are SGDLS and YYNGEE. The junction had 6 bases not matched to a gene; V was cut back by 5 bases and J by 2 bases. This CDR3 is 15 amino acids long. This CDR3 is CASRYRDRVTDTQYF. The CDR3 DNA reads TGTGCCAGCAGGTACCGGGACAGGGTCACAGATACGCAGTATTTT. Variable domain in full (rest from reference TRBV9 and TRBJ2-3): DSGVTQTPKHLITATGQRVTLRCSPRSGDLSVYWYQQSLDQGLQFLIQYYNGEERAKGNILERFSAQQFPDLHSELNLSSLELGDSALYFCASRYRDRVTDTQYFGPGTRLTVL.

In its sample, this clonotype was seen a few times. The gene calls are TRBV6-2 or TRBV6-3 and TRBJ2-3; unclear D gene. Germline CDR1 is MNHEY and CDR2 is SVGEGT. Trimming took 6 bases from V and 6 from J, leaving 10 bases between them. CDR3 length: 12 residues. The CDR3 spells CASRPTRDTQYF. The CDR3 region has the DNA TGTGCCAGCAGACCGACGAGGGATACGCAGTATTTT.